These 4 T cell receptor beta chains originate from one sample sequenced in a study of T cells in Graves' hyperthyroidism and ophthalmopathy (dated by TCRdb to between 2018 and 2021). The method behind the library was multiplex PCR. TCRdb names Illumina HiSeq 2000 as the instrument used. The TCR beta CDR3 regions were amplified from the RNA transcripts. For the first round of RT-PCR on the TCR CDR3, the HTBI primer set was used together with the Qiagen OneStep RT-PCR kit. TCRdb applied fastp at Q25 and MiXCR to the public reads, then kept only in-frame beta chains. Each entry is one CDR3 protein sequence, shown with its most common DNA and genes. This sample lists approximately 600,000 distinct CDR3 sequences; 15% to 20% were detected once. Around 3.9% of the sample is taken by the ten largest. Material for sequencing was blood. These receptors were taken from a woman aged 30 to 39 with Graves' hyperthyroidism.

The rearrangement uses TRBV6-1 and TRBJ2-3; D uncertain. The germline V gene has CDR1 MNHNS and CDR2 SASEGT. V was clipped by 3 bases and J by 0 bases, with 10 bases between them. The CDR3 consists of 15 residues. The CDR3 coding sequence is TGTGCCAGCAGTGACCCGTACTATAGCACAGATACGCAGTATTTT. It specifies CASSDPYYSTDTQYF.

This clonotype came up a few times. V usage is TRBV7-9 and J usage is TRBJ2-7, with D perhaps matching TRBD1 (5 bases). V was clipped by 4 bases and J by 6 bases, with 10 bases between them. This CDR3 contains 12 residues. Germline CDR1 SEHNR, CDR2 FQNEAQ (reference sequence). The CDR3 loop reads CASSSGKLEQYF. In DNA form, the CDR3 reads TGTGCCAGCAGCTCAGGGAAGCTCGAGCAGTACTTC.

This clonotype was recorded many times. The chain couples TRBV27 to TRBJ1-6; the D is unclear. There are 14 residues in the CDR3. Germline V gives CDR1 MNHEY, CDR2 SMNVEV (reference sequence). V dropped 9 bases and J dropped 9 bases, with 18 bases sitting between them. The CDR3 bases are TGTGCCAGTCGGGTGGCCTTGGGAAGTTCACCCCTCCACTTT. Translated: CASRVALGSSPLHF.

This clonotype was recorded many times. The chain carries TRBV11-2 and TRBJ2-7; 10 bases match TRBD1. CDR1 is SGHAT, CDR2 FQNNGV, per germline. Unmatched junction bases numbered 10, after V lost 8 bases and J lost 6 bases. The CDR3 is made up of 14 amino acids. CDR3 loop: CASRSGTGAREQYF. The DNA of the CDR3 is TGTGCCAGCCGCTCCGGGACAGGGGCACGCGAGCAGTACTTC.